This T cell receptor (beta chain) was captured by sequencing in a study of blood T cell repertoires in COVID-19 (TCRdb year 2020). For the wider study: Collaborator samples came from the United States, Italy and Spain and covered acute and convalescent phases of COVID-19. The prospective study material was composed of cDNA or gDNA derived from T cells, B-cell-depleted T cells, or PBMCs. Subjects who had been exposed to COVID-19, were actively infected with it, or had recovered from it provided the deeply sampled blood TCRbeta repertoires that made up the dataset. A freely available public database, intended as a resource for researchers studying the immune response to SARS-CoV-2, is where the repertoires were released. The samples were drawn from the first 160 participants of the ongoing ImmuneRACE study and from over a thousand subjects provided by 6 global collaborators. Sample metadata almost always included a de-identified subject ID, COVID-19 status, age in years and sex. HLA class I and class II types, where available, came from metadata supplied by the sample provider rather than from assay-based typing.

Enrolling through a virtual design, the prospective study's participants ranged in age from roughly 18 to 95 years and lived across 24 United States geographic areas. To assign participants to cohorts, the prospective study relied on clinical history that participants themselves reported in a screening survey and a study questionnaire. For ImmuneRACE Cohort 3, a participant was defined as recovered based on two consecutive negative NP/OP PCR tests, clearance by a healthcare professional, or resolution of symptoms. Mobile phlebotomists in the prospective study collected whole blood, serum and a nasopharyngeal or oropharyngeal swab from every participant. Over a roughly 2-month period, participants in the prospective study had the option of providing additional blood draws and questionnaires. Before DNA extraction, prospective study blood samples were shipped either frozen or at room temperature.

Comment on this clone: Its recognized antigen is unknown. No much larger clonotype is one base removed from it; base qualities were not supplied.

Study-wide findings and limitations: The amount of clinical and demographic metadata varied by source and participant and was provided uncurated.

TCRbeta CDR3 regions were amplified from genomic DNA using the immunoSEQ Assay, a bias-controlled multiplex PCR. Per the original workflow: The number of nucleated cells in each sample was estimated from the amplification of reference gene primers within the assay. Sequence reads were collapsed and filtered to measure the absolute abundance of every unique TCRbeta CDR3 rearrangement. Productive Simpson clonality was computed per sample as the square root of Simpson's diversity index over productive rearrangements. TCRdb retrieved this table from immuneACCESS and kept in-frame rearrangements only. Not all clones are present; in checked studies, unresolved V genes account for under half, and no reason is known for the remainder. D and trimming come from the DNA, and the V and J calls and clone size come from that table. A total of about 190,000 clones appear in this sample, about 82% of them only once. The ten largest account for roughly 8.7% of the sample.

This clonotype was obtained from a woman aged 25 to 39 who had recovered from COVID-19. Material for sequencing was PBMCs or T cells enriched from blood (not recorded which).

The DNA sequence is given as TGTGCCAGCAGCCAAGATCGGGAAGGCCGTGAGTTCTTC. This yields the protein CASSQDREGREFF. The chain employs TRBV4-2 and TRBJ2-1, and TRBD2 may be the D gene, going by 5 matching bases. Trimming costs V 0 bases and J 14 bases, and their ends lie 14 bases apart. Measured from the cysteine to the phenylalanine, the CDR3 is 13 residues long. Just the 39-base CDR3 DNA is kept, in frame starting at base 1. CDR1 and CDR2, per the germline V gene, are LGHNA and YNFKEQ.